This T cell receptor beta chain originates from a study of shared clonotypes between healthy human individuals. Germline V gene data show CDR1 as SGHRS and CDR2 as YFSETQ. Germline trimming cut 4 bases from V and 6 bases from J; bases unmatched to any gene: 5. The CDR3 runs to 15 residues. Generated by immunoSEQ multiplex PCR, the TCRdb table keeps only in-frame clones and is missing some. The sample lists hundreds of thousands of clones; 73% were seen once. Nashville, Tennessee was home to all donors, each a Caucasian adult. This TCR was recovered from a woman aged 25 to 39 in good health. Specimen: memory CD4+ T cells sorted from blood. Described subset: CD45RA-negative fraction. The chain employs TRBV5-1 and TRBJ2-2; 11 bases align to TRBD2. CDR3 sequence: CASSPGLAVSGELFF. CDR3 DNA: TGCGCCAGCAGCCCGGGACTAGCGGTGTCCGGGGAGCTGTTTTTT.